Included here is one T cell receptor beta chain sequence, with context. Its antigen is not identified. TCRdb itself ran the 5' RACE reads through MiXCR, one entry per CDR3 protein. Of hundreds of thousands of distinct CDR3 sequences in the sample, approximately 27% are singletons; the top ten hold approximately 15%. The sample belongs to a study of T-cell memory formation after mild COVID-19. Study-wide results and limits: Contracting clones, day 15 to 85, had balanced CD4/CD8, and later expanders favored CD4+. That cross-reactive memory joined was suggested by some responding clones appearing in pre-infection memory.

V was pared by 6 bases and J by 4 bases, with 7 bases of the junction left unmatched. The CDR3 is made up of 14 amino acids. The sequenced sample consisted of PBMCs or a T cell subset sorted from them (not recorded which). This TCR came from an adult woman who had mild COVID-19 (a few samples of this study predate the infection). Cell type and time point are not known. This chain joins TRBV12-3 or TRBV12-4 and TRBJ2-7, with 9 bases lining up with TRBD1. The CDR3 coding sequence is TGTGCCAGCAGAGACACAGGGGGCGCTTACGAGCAGTACTTC. Its translation is CASRDTGGAYEQYF.